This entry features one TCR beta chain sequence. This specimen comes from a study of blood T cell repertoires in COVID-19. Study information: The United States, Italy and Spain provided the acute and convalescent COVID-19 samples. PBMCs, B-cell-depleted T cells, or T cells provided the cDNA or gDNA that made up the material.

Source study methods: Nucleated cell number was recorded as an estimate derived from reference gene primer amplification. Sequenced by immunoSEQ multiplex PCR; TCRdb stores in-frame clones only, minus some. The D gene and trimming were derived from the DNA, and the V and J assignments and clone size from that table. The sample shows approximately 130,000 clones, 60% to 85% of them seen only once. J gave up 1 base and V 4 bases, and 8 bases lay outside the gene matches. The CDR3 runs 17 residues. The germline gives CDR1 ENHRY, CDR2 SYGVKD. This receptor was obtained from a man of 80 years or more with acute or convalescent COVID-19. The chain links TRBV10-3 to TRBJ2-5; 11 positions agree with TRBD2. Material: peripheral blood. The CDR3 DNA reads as TGTGCCATCAGTGGTAGCGGGGGGGCCGGGCCCCAAGAGACCCAGTACTTC. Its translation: CAISGSGGAGPQETQYF.